Below, 15 T cell receptor beta chains from the same sample are listed, as sequenced in a study of blood T cell repertoires in COVID-19. The data were produced by immunoSEQ multiplex PCR, yet TCRdb's version contains in-frame clones alone and is incomplete. The table records some 190,000 clones, 70% to 90% of them present only once. Sequences were obtained from peripheral blood. These receptors came from a man younger than 35 with active or convalescent COVID-19.

In its sample, this clone was seen once. The chain is built from TRBV7-9 and TRBJ2-1; tentative D call: TRBD2 (5 bases). CDR3 length equals 14 residues. V was clipped by 5 bases and J by 4 bases, with 12 bases between them. Germline V gives CDR1 SEHNR, CDR2 FQNEAQ (reference sequence). CDR3 protein: CASSPRGTYNEQFF. CDR3 bases: TGTGCCAGCAGCCCTCGGGGTACTTACAATGAGCAGTTCTTC.

The chain carries TRBV29-1 and TRBJ2-4, with D possibly being TRBD1 (5 bases). This CDR3 contains 12 residues. Trimming removed 4 bases from V and 12 bases from J, with 16 bases in between. Germline V gene data show CDR1 as SQVTM and CDR2 as ANQGSEA. CDR3 DNA: TGCAGCGTTGTTATTGGGCAGGGTGATCAGTACTTC. This codes for CSVVIGQGDQYF.

This chain connects TRBV10-1 to TRBJ1-2; a weak D match, TRBD1 (5 bases). Germline V gene lookup returns CDR1 WNHNN and CDR2 SYGVQD (reference sequence). V was clipped by 6 bases and J by 4 bases, with 12 bases between them. The CDR3 spans 13 residues. The CDR3: CASSSTGFYGYTF. CDR3 DNA: TGCGCCAGCAGCTCCACAGGCTTCTATGGCTACACCTTC.

The chain uses TRBV7-2 and TRBJ1-3; the D is unclear. V gave up 2 bases and J gave up 0 bases, with 8 bases separating them. The CDR3 totals 15 residues. Germline CDR1 is SGHTA and CDR2 is FQGNSA. CDR3 protein: CASSLRLDSGNTIYF. CDR3 bases: TGTGCCAGCAGCTTACGTCTAGACTCTGGAAACACCATATATTTT. The complete variable domain, with remaining parts taken from reference TRBV7-2 and TRBJ1-3, reads GAGVSQSPSNKVTEKGKDVELRCDPISGHTALYWYRQSLGQGLEFLIYFQGNSAPDKSGLPSDRFSAERTGGSVSTLTIQRTQQEDSAVYLCASSLRLDSGNTIYFGEGSWLTVV.

V is TRBV19 and J is TRBJ2-3, with D perhaps matching TRBD2 (6 bases). Germline CDR1 and CDR2: LNHDA and SQIVND (reference sequence). V lost 3 bases and J 6 bases, leaving 10 bases between the germline ends. The CDR3 length is 13 residues. CDR3 bases: TGTGCCAGTAGTATTTCGGGGGTGGATACGCAGTATTTT. Its protein is CASSISGVDTQYF.

This chain links TRBV19 with TRBJ2-2; tentatively, D is TRBD2 (5 bases). The CDR3 extends over 19 amino acids. Germline V gives CDR1 LNHDA, CDR2 SQIVND (reference sequence). Trimming shortened V by 6 bases and J by 6 bases, and 29 bases separated the two germline ends. The CDR3 nucleotides are TGTGCCAGTAGAAACCCACTAGGGAGAAGGGCTAAGTTGGCCGGGGAGCTGTTTTTT. Residues: CASRNPLGRRAKLAGELFF.

Here the CDR3 reads CASRFNPGDGNEQFF. In DNA form, the CDR3 reads TGCGCCAGCCGATTTAACCCAGGGGACGGCAATGAGCAGTTCTTC. The rearrangement uses TRBV5-1 and TRBJ2-1, with D tentatively TRBD1 (6 bases). CDR3 size: 15 residues. Per germline, CDR1 SGHRS and CDR2 YFSETQ. V was clipped by 7 bases and J by 6 bases, with 20 bases between them.

The chain uses TRBV24-1 and TRBJ2-1; D is possibly TRBD1 (5 bases). There are 13 residues in the CDR3. Germline assignment: CDR1 KGHDR and CDR2 SFDVKD. V was clipped by 1 base and J by 7 bases, with 7 bases between them. This chain's CDR3 is CATSDFAGNEQFF. In DNA, the CDR3 is TGTGCCACCAGTGATTTCGCAGGGAATGAGCAGTTCTTC.

In the case of this clone: This clone may be a read error of a much larger clone one base away. The chain has TRBV27 and TRBJ2-1; 10 positions match TRBD2. The CDR3 is 15 amino acids. CDR1 MNHEY and CDR2 SMNVEV come from the germline V gene (reference sequence). V lost 5 bases to trimming and J lost 4 bases; unmatched junction nucleotides: 5. The CDR3 region is CASSVSSGSYNEQFF. The CDR3 DNA is TGTGCCAGCAGTGTCTCTAGCGGGAGTTACAATGAGCAGTTCTTC.

This sequence joins TRBV6-5 and TRBJ2-3; 9 nucleotides align to TRBD2. CDR1 and CDR2 from the germline V gene are MNHEY and SVGAGI. CDR3 length: 15 residues. V was clipped by 6 bases and J by 6 bases; unmatched bases: 10. The CDR3 DNA follows: TGTGCCAGCAGAGCTATAGCGGGGGTAACTGATACGCAGTATTTT. Translated, it gives CASRAIAGVTDTQYF.

The gene calls are TRBV30 and TRBJ1-1; 8 nucleotides agree with TRBD1. The CDR3 has 13 amino acids. V gave up 7 bases and J gave up 1 base; unmatched junction bases: 5. Germline V CDR1 and CDR2: GTSNPN, SVGIG (reference sequence). The CDR3 loop reads CASTGAGNTEAFF. CDR3 sequence (DNA): TGTGCCTCGACAGGGGCGGGGAACACTGAAGCTTTCTTT. The full variable domain, its missing parts supplied by reference TRBV30 and TRBJ1-1, is SQTIHQWPATLVQPVGSPLSLECTVEGTSNPNLYWYRQAAGRGLQLLFYSVGIGQISSEVPQNLSASRPQDRQFILSSKKLLLSDSGFYLCASTGAGNTEAFFGQGTRLTVV.

The chain uses TRBV11-3 and TRBJ2-1, with D unclear. The CDR3 loop spans 13 amino acids. In germline, CDR1 is SGHNT, CDR2 YENEEA. Trimming removed 5 bases from V and 5 bases from J, with 10 bases in between. CDR3 protein: CASSPRSNNEQFF. CDR3 bases: TGTGCCAGCAGCCCCCGTTCTAACAATGAGCAGTTCTTC.

This chain joins TRBV15 and TRBJ1-2; D possibly corresponds to TRBD1 (5 bases). CDR3 length: 14 amino acids. Germline CDR1 is LNHNV and CDR2 is YYDKDF (reference sequence). V was shortened by 2 bases and J by 8 bases, with 15 bases between the two germline ends. CDR3 sequence: CATSRHRDSSGYTF. The CDR3 DNA reads TGTGCCACCAGCAGACACCGGGACTCTTCAGGCTACACCTTC.

The chain carries TRBV6-5 and TRBJ1-1; unclear D gene. CDR3 length: 15 residues. Trimming took 5 bases from V and 5 from J, leaving 18 bases between them. Germline lookup yields CDR1 MNHEY and CDR2 SVGAGI. The CDR3 sequence: CASSSIGTPVTEAFF. CDR3 sequence (DNA): TGTGCCAGCAGTAGTATCGGTACTCCGGTGACTGAAGCTTTCTTT.

This clone was seen just once. The chain is built from TRBV9 and TRBJ1-4; D might be TRBD1 (6 bases). The length of the CDR3 is 15 residues. Trimming cost V 0 bases and J 4 bases, with 10 bases left between them. Germline CDR1 SGDLS, CDR2 YYNGEE. The CDR3 loop is CASSVGTAFNEKLFF. In DNA, the CDR3 is TGTGCCAGCAGCGTAGGGACAGCCTTTAATGAAAAACTGTTTTTT.